This entry lists 9 T cell receptor beta chains sequenced from one sample in a study of shared clonotypes between healthy human individuals. Clones were read by immunoSEQ multiplex PCR, and TCRdb kept only the in-frame ones, dropping some. The sample contains around 1,000,000 clones, about 80% of which appear only once. The sequenced material came from memory CD4+ T cells from PBMCs. Specified subset: CD45RA-negative fraction. These receptors all stem from a man aged 18 to 29 in good health. Some clones in this sample may be carry-over from other donors' samples.

The chain carries TRBV28 and TRBJ2-5; a weak D match, TRBD2 (6 bases). Trimming removed 7 bases from V and 6 bases from J, with 15 bases in between. The germline V gene has CDR1 MDHEN and CDR2 SYDVKM. The CDR3 runs to 13 residues. The chain's CDR3 is CASTFSGGKTQYF. CDR3 DNA sequence: TGTGCCAGCACCTTTAGCGGTGGGAAGACCCAGTACTTC.

The chain carries TRBV10-3 and TRBJ2-2; 7 nucleotides match TRBD1. The CDR3 has 15 amino acids. Germline V gives CDR1 ENHRY, CDR2 SYGVKD. V was pared by 6 bases and J by 4 bases, with 8 bases of the junction left unmatched. CDR3 nucleotides: TGTGCCATCAGCTTAGGGGGCGCAGGCACCGGGGAGCTGTTTTTT. It translates to CAISLGGAGTGELFF.

V and J are TRBV14 and TRBJ1-1, with D perhaps TRBD1 (6 bases). V lost 4 bases and J lost 4, with 10 bases in between. This CDR3 contains 13 residues. CDR1 and CDR2 (germline): SGHDN, FVKESK. CDR3 in DNA: TGTGCCAGCAGCCCCGCCAGGGGCACTGAAGCTTTCTTT. Its translation is CASSPARGTEAFF.

The chain has TRBV5-5 and TRBJ2-7; D is unclear. Germline lookup yields CDR1 SGHKS and CDR2 YYEKEE (reference sequence). V lost 4 bases and J lost 5, with 13 bases in between. The CDR3 spans 13 residues. CDR3 bases: TGTGCCAGCAGCCTCTCCTCCATCCACGAGCAGTACTTC. Its translation is CASSLSSIHEQYF.

V usage is TRBV5-6 and J usage is TRBJ1-3; TRBD1 agrees at 7 bases. The V gene end was trimmed by 7 bases and the J gene end by 0 bases; junction bases not matched to a gene: 13. This CDR3 comprises 17 residues. CDR1 and CDR2 (germline): SGHDT, YYEEEE. This chain's CDR3 is CASGVQGRSLSGNTIYF. DNA for the CDR3: TGTGCCAGCGGCGTACAGGGGAGGTCACTCTCTGGAAACACCATATATTTT.

The CDR3 spells CASSLTGQGSTGYTF. Written as DNA, the CDR3 is TGTGCCAGCAGCTTAACGGGACAGGGAAGTACTGGCTACACCTTC. This chain uses TRBV7-3 with TRBJ1-2; 9 nucleotides agree with TRBD1. The germline V gene has CDR1 SGHTA and CDR2 FQGTGA. The junction had 6 bases not matched to a gene; V was cut back by 0 bases and J by 7 bases. This CDR3 spans 15 amino acids.

This clone was counted only a few times. This chain connects TRBV6-1 to TRBJ2-2; the D gene is possibly TRBD1 (6 bases). Germline CDR1 reads MNHNS; CDR2 reads SASEGT. Between the trimmed V and J ends, which lost 0 bases and 0 bases, there was a span of 17 bases. The CDR3 consists of 19 residues. CDR3 sequence reads: CASSEALGIGTPNTGELFF. The CDR3, as DNA: TGTGCCAGCAGTGAAGCTCTGGGGATAGGGACACCGAACACCGGGGAGCTGTTTTTT.

This chain joins TRBV30 and TRBJ1-3; tentatively, D is TRBD1 (6 bases). Trimming pared 4 bases from V and 7 bases from J, leaving 17 bases between. This CDR3 contains 14 residues. CDR1 and CDR2 (germline): GTSNPN, SVGIG (reference sequence). The CDR3 loop reads CAWNLKGHLNTIYF. DNA of the CDR3: TGTGCCTGGAATCTAAAGGGACACTTGAACACCATATATTTT.

As regards this clone: Being one base from a much bigger clone, this may be a read error. This CDR3 is also generated by other DNA sequences in the sample. Here the CDR3 DNA reads TGCGCCAGCAGCTTCGGACCCGCCTACGAGCAGTACTTC. This sequence encodes CASSFGPAYEQYF. J is TRBJ2-7 and V is TRBV5-1, with unresolved D. Trimming left V 2 bases short and J 2 bases short, with 8 bases between. In germline, CDR1 is SGHRS, CDR2 YFSETQ. The CDR3 is 13 amino acids.